The clone carrying this T cell receptor beta chain appeared many times. The TCR library protocol was used to attach unique molecular identifiers. These identifiers were attached to individual cDNA molecules. TCRdb called the 5' RACE reads again in MiXCR, with one record for every CDR3 protein. The table lists 45,000 to 75,000 distinct CDR3 sequences, roughly 12% of them singletons. Deletions cut 0 bases from V and 3 bases from J, with 5 bases between. Germline V gene data show CDR1 as MNHNY and CDR2 as SVGAGI (reference sequence). This CDR3 has 13 residues. The data were taken from a study of early T cells in non-severe SARS-CoV-2 infection. Study-level background: Bulk RNA from unsorted whole blood was sequenced; chains were unpaired.

This chain connects TRBV6-6 to TRBJ1-1; D is unclear. The TCR was taken from an adult who was a healthcare worker with PCR-confirmed SARS-CoV-2 infection or an uninfected control (not recorded which). The source material was whole blood. CDR3 region: CASSYSVDTEAFF. The CDR3 DNA reads TGTGCCAGCAGTTACTCGGTGGACACTGAAGCTTTCTTT.